This TCR beta chain was retrieved from a study of blood T cell repertoires in COVID-19. Across the whole study: Samples representing acute and convalescent COVID-19 were sourced from the United States, Italy and Spain. From T cells, B-cell-depleted T cells, or PBMCs came the material, which was cDNA or gDNA.

Seattle enrolled patients during active infection and tracked them longitudinally. This clone appeared once. This sample also contains other DNA sequences that code for the same CDR3. As originally analysed: Estimates of nucleated cell counts were drawn from the amplification of reference gene primers. Produced via immunoSEQ multiplex PCR; TCRdb's table is partial and in-frame only. The V and J calls and clone size were taken over from that table, and D and trimming were inferred from the DNA. The profile shows nearly 200,000 clones, around four fifths of them singletons. The CDR3 spans 12 residues. The V gene lost 4 bases and the J gene lost 4 bases, with 9 bases spanning the gap. The germline V gene has CDR1 SQVTM and CDR2 ANQGSEA.

This chain joins TRBV29-1 and TRBJ2-3; D is perhaps TRBD1 (5 bases). The sequence was obtained from a man aged 60 to 75 with COVID-19, enrolled during active disease. The sequencing sample was made of peripheral blood. This chain's CDR3 is CSVGQGADTQYF. The DNA for the CDR3 is TGCAGCGTTGGCCAGGGCGCAGATACGCAGTATTTT.